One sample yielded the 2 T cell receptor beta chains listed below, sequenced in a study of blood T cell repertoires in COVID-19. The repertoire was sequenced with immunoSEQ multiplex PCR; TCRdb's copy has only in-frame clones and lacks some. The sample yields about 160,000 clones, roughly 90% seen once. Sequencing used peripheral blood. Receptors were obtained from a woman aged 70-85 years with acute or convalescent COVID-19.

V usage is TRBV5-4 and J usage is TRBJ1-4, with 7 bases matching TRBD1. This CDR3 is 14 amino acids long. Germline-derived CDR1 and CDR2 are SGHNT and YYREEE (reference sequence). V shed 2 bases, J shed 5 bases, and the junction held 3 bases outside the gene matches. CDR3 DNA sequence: TGTGCCAGCAGCTTAGGGACAGTGAATGAAAAACTGTTTTTT. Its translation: CASSLGTVNEKLFF.

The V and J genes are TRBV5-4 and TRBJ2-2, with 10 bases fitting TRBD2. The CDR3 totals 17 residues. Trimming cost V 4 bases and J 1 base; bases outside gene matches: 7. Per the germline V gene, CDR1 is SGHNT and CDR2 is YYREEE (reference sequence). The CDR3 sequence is CASSTDLAGVNTGELFF. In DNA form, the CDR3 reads TGTGCCAGCAGCACAGATCTAGCGGGGGTGAACACCGGGGAGCTGTTTTTT.